This TCR beta chain comes out of a study of T cell responses to AZD1222 COVID-19 vaccine. Concerning this clone itself: The target antigen is unknown.

General observations from the study: Nearly half of the spike-specific TCRs reportedly recognize variant regions that carry no mutations. The sample set comprised mostly white British donors with more females, and clonal diversity was possibly underestimated. No day 14 peak samples; only post-peak repertoires were characterized.

Some clones are missing from TCRdb's copy, which holds only in-frame ones; the method was immunoSEQ multiplex PCR. Among some 190,000 clones listed, about 95% were seen once. The V segment lost 3 bases and the J segment 7 bases; nucleotides outside the gene matches: 11. The CDR3 is 16 amino acids. Germline V gene data show CDR1 as SGHVS and CDR2 as FNYEAQ. This specimen was peripheral blood, taken 28 days after the second dose of the MenACWY control vaccine. This TCR was sampled from an adult who received the MenACWY meningococcal vaccine as a control. This rearrangement joins TRBV7-6 to TRBJ2-1; 8 bases align to TRBD2. The CDR3 protein is CASSFSLGGGRNEQFF. Written as DNA, the CDR3 is TGTGCCAGCAGCTTCTCGCTCGGGGGGGGTAGGAATGAGCAGTTCTTC.